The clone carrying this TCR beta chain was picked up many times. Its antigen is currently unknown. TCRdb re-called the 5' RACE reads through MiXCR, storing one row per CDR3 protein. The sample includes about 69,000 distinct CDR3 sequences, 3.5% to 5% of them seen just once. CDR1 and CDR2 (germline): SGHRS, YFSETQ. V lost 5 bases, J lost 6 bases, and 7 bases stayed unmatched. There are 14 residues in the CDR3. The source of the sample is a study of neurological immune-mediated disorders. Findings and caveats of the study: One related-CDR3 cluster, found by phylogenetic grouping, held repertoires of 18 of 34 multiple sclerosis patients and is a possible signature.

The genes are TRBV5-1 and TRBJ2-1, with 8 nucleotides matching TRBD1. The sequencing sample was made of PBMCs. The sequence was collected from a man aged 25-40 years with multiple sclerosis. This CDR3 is CASSWTGYSNEQFF. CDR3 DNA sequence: TGCGCCAGCAGTTGGACAGGGTATAGCAATGAGCAGTTCTTC.